This is a list of T cell receptor beta chains from one sample in a study of cytotoxic CD8 clonotypes in ibrutinib-treated CLL. Assay used: immunoSEQ multiplex PCR; TCRdb lists only in-frame clones, some missing. Of more than 75,000 clones listed, 70% to 80% are singletons. The specimen was PBMCs, collected after 24 months of ibrutinib treatment. Source of these receptors: a human donor with chronic lymphocytic leukemia. CDR3s include the opening cysteine and the closing phenylalanine or tryptophan. Each record gives: J gene, D gene, clone size, V gene, CDR3 DNA, CDR3 protein. The D gene is left open where the match is weak. Clone size, where shown, is once, few, many, or a class for clones that have expanded.

TRBJ1-2 . many TRBV7-9 TGTGCCAGCAGCCCCGACGGGGGGAGCTATGGCTACACCTTC CASSPDGGSYGYTF
TRBJ2-1 TRBD1 few TRBV28 TGTGCCAGCAGTTGGGACAGGGGTGAGGGTGGAAGCTCCTACAATGAGCAGTTCTTC CASSWDRGEGGSSYNEQFF
TRBJ2-7 . once TRBV6-5 TGTGCCAGCAGGATCGGGAACCACGGGTACGAGCAGTACTTC CASRIGNHGYEQYF
TRBJ1-4 . . TRBV19 TGTGCCAGTAGGACCGGGACTAAGAATGAAAAACTGTTTTTT CASRTGTKNEKLFF
TRBJ1-1 . once TRBV2 TGTGCCAGCAGTGGGCCCACGAACACTGAAGCTTTCTTT CASSGPTNTEAFF
TRBJ1-1 TRBD1 . TRBV4-2 TGTGCCAGCAGCCGCCGGGGACAGGGGAATTTCGCTGAAGCTTTCTTT CASSRRGQGNFAEAFF
TRBJ2-2 TRBD1 . TRBV6-5 TGTGCCAGCAGTTCGGACAGGATGAACACCGGGGAGCTGTTTTTT CASSSDRMNTGELFF
TRBJ1-2 . . TRBV28 TGTGCCAGCAGGGTCTCTGGAGTTACGGGCTACACCTTC CASRVSGVTGYTF
TRBJ1-2 . . TRBV4-3 TGCGCCAGCAGCCAAGCTCAAACAGGAGGCTATGGCTACACCTTC CASSQAQTGGYGYTF
TRBJ1-3 . . TRBV5-1 TGCGCCAGCAGCTTGGGTAGCGGGCTAGGAAACACCATATATTTT CASSLGSGLGNTIYF
TRBJ2-1 . . TRBV7-9 TGTGCCAGCAGCCCCATTGAAGTCGCCTACAATGAGCAGTTCTTC CASSPIEVAYNEQFF
TRBJ2-7 TRBD1 few TRBV5-6 TGTGCCAGCAGCTGGGACAGGGGCCACGAGCAGTACTTC CASSWDRGHEQYF
TRBJ2-1 . . TRBV6-5 TGTGCCAGCCAACGGGACAAGCGCGATGAGCAGTTCTTC CASQRDKRDEQFF
TRBJ1-2 . . TRBV28 TGTGCCAGCAGTTTAGGGCAGGGGAACTATGGCTACACCTTC CASSLGQGNYGYTF
TRBJ1-1 TRBD1 few TRBV18 TGTGCCAGCTCACCCCGACAGGGGAACACTGAAGCTTTCTTT CASSPRQGNTEAFF
TRBJ2-7 TRBD2 few TRBV25-1 TGTGCCAGCACTAGCGGGAGCTCCTACGAGCAGTACTTC CASTSGSSYEQYF
TRBJ1-1 . many TRBV19 TGTGCCAGTAGTACTCAGGGCACTGAAGCTTTCTTT CASSTQGTEAFF
TRBJ1-3 . . TRBV2 TGTGCCAGCAGTGCTCAGACAGGCTCTGGAAACACCATATATTTT CASSAQTGSGNTIYF
TRBJ1-6 TRBD1 few TRBV9 TGTGCCAGCAGCGTAGGAGTGCGGGACAGGGGGCGGGAACCCCTCCACTTT CASSVGVRDRGREPLHF
TRBJ1-2 . . TRBV5-1 TGCGCCAGCAGCTTGGGTGTGACAACAGGGCCGAGGGGCTACACCTTC CASSLGVTTGPRGYTF
TRBJ1-2 . . TRBV5-8 TGTGCCAGCAGCTTTGGGGGAGCTAACTATGGCTACACCTTC CASSFGGANYGYTF
TRBJ1-2 TRBD1 . TRBV2 TGTGCCAATCAACTTTCAGGGGGCTATGGCTACACCTTC CANQLSGGYGYTF
TRBJ1-1 . . TRBV7-8 TGTGCCAGCAGTGGCGGGCTTTCGAACACTGAAGCTTTCTTT CASSGGLSNTEAFF
TRBJ2-7 TRBD2 . TRBV13 TGTGCCAGCAGCTCCGGGACTAGCGGTTCCTACGAGCAGTACTTC CASSSGTSGSYEQYF
TRBJ2-7 TRBD2 . TRBV6-1 TGTGCCAGCAGTGAAGCGCGACTAGCGGGAGCCGAGCAGTACTTC CASSEARLAGAEQYF
TRBJ1-5 . . TRBV5-1 TGCGCCAGCAGCTTGGCCGGGGTCGGTCAGCCCCAGCATTTT CASSLAGVGQPQHF
TRBJ2-2 . . TRBV7-3 TGTGCCAGCAGCCCCCGCACCACCGGGGAGCTGTTTTTT CASSPRTTGELFF
TRBJ1-2 . . TRBV7-3 TGTGCCAGCAGCATCACCGGGTCCTCCCCCGCCTACACCTTC CASSITGSSPAYTF
TRBJ2-1 . . TRBV6-1 TGTGCCAGCAGCGAGCTCCACGGCCCGTACAATGAGCAGTTCTTC CASSELHGPYNEQFF
TRBJ1-5 . . TRBV6-6 TGTGCCAGCAGTTACACAGGGAGCAATCAGCCCCAGCATTTT CASSYTGSNQPQHF